These 14 T cell receptor beta chains originate from one sample sequenced in a study of graft-versus-host responses after intestinal transplantation. Their cognate antigens are unknown. The table came from immunoSEQ multiplex PCR; TCRdb's copy has only in-frame clones and leaves some out. The sample consists of about 120,000 clones, over 85% of them appearing once. The starting material was unstimulated CD4+ T cells sorted from spleen or lymph node cells, obtained before intestinal transplant. The receptors come from a human donor who received an intestinal transplant.

The rearrangement joins TRBV28 to TRBJ2-2; D uncertain. The CDR3 runs 12 residues. Germline values: CDR1 MDHEN, CDR2 SYDVKM. The V end was cut by 8 bases, the J end by 6 bases, with 10 bases between. The CDR3: CASFEQAGELFF. CDR3 nucleotides: TGTGCCAGCTTTGAGCAAGCCGGGGAGCTGTTTTTT.

The genes are TRBV9 and TRBJ1-2, with TRBD1 matching over 10 bases. Trimming removed 0 bases from V and 3 bases from J; junction bases left unmatched: 20. The germline V gene has CDR1 SGDLS and CDR2 YYNGEE. The length of the CDR3 is 21 residues. The CDR3 spells CASSVGTRGNRDRGGDYGYTF. In nucleotides, the CDR3 is TGTGCCAGCAGCGTAGGCACCAGGGGCAACCGGGACAGGGGTGGAGACTATGGCTACACCTTC.

CDR3 in DNA: TGTGCCAGCAGTGGGCATGGTGGAAGGGGCGAGCAGTACTTC. Its protein product is CASSGHGGRGEQYF. The chain combines TRBV25-1 with TRBJ2-7; a weak D match, TRBD1 (5 bases). Germline loops: CDR1 MGHDK, CDR2 SYGVNS. The V end was cut by 4 bases, the J end by 6 bases, with 16 bases between. The CDR3 extends over 14 amino acids.

The chain carries TRBV9 and TRBJ1-3, with a tentative D call TRBD1 (5 bases). The ends were cut back, 4 bases at V and 4 bases at J, with 9 bases in the middle. Germline lookup yields CDR1 SGDLS and CDR2 YYNGEE. The CDR3 is made up of 13 amino acids. The CDR3 DNA sequence: TGTGCCAGCAGCCCAGGGTCCGGAAACACCATATATTTT. Amino acid sequence: CASSPGSGNTIYF.

To note about this clone: Additional DNA sequences in this sample encode the identical CDR3. V is TRBV7-9 and J is TRBJ2-3; 13 bases align to TRBD2. The germline gives CDR1 SEHNR, CDR2 FQNEAQ (reference sequence). J lost 3 bases, V lost 6 bases, and 3 bases had no gene match. This CDR3 has 15 amino acids. CDR3 protein: CASRGLAGVTDTQYF. The DNA of the CDR3 is TGTGCCAGCAGAGGACTAGCGGGAGTGACAGATACGCAGTATTTT.

V gene TRBV30 combines with J gene TRBJ2-7; 10 bases fit TRBD1. Looked up from germline, CDR1 is GTSNPN and CDR2 is SVGIG (reference sequence). J was trimmed by 2 bases and V by 5 bases; bases with no gene match: 0. The CDR3 consists of 12 residues. The CDR3 DNA follows: TGTGCCTGGGACAGGGGGCCCTACGAGCAGTACTTC. Its translation: CAWDRGPYEQYF.

This chain connects TRBV18 to TRBJ2-7, with 10 bases fitting TRBD2. V lost 6 bases to trimming and J lost 3 bases; unmatched junction nucleotides: 8. The CDR3 runs to 15 residues. CDR1 is KGHSH and CDR2 is LQKENI in the germline V gene. CDR3 DNA: TGTGCCAGCTCGAGCTCTGAGCGGGGGGGCTACGAGCAGTACTTC. This encodes CASSSSERGGYEQYF.

The chain recombines TRBV6-1 with TRBJ1-2; D unresolved. V dropped 8 bases and J dropped 4 bases, with 11 bases sitting between them. The CDR3 loop spans 12 amino acids. CDR1 MNHNS and CDR2 SASEGT come from the germline V gene. DNA for the CDR3: TGTGCCAGCGCGTTGCGGCTCTATGGCTACACCTTC. Protein: CASALRLYGYTF.

CDR3 bases: TGTGCCTGGGGGGTGCAGGGGGATCAGCCCCAGCATTTT. Protein sequence: CAWGVQGDQPQHF. This rearrangement joins TRBV30 to TRBJ1-5, with 7 bases matching TRBD1. The V gene end was trimmed by 5 bases and the J gene end by 5 bases; junction bases not matched to a gene: 6. CDR3 size: 13 residues. The germline V gene encodes CDR1 GTSNPN and CDR2 SVGIG (reference sequence).

The chain has TRBV28 and TRBJ2-5; D remains unclear. Trimming removed 2 bases at V and 4 bases at J, with 11 bases between. Per the germline V gene, CDR1 is MDHEN and CDR2 is SYDVKM. CDR3 length equals 14 residues. The CDR3 DNA is TGTGCCAGCAGTTTAGGACGAAAGTCAGAGACCCAGTACTTC. Protein: CASSLGRKSETQYF.

The CDR3 sequence is CASSPLTSGRYTQYF. CDR3 bases: TGTGCCAGCAGTCCTCTGACTAGCGGGAGATATACGCAGTATTTT. The chain combines TRBV27 with TRBJ2-3; 12 nucleotides align to TRBD2. V shed 5 bases, J shed 7 bases, and the junction held 7 bases outside the gene matches. The germline V gene has CDR1 MNHEY and CDR2 SMNVEV (reference sequence). This CDR3 spans 15 amino acids.

CDR3 sequence (DNA): TGCGCCAGCAGCCCGACTTATAGCTCCTACAATGAGCAGTTCTTC. It specifies CASSPTYSSYNEQFF. V usage is TRBV5-1 and J usage is TRBJ2-1; D not resolved. Per the germline V gene, CDR1 is SGHRS and CDR2 is YFSETQ. The CDR3 totals 15 residues. Between the trimmed V and J ends, which lost 4 bases and 0 bases, there was a span of 11 bases.

This sequence joins TRBV7-8 and TRBJ2-7; tentatively, D is TRBD1 or TRBD2 (5 bases each). The CDR3 length is 18 residues. Per the germline V gene, CDR1 is SGHVS and CDR2 is FQNEAQ. The V end lost 5 bases, the J end lost 0 bases, and 23 bases lay between the germline ends. CDR3 protein: CASSLGRSFSDSSYEQYF. DNA for the CDR3: TGTGCCAGCAGCCTGGGACGGAGCTTTTCCGATAGCTCCTACGAGCAGTACTTC.

This chain uses TRBV6-5 with TRBJ1-2; the D gene is possibly TRBD1 (6 bases). CDR3 length equals 15 residues. From germline, CDR1 is MNHEY and CDR2 SVGAGI. The V and J ends lost 6 bases and 1 base respectively, with 15 bases between them. The CDR3 DNA follows: TGTGCCAGCAGAGGACAGCGAGAACTTAACTATGGCTACACCTTC. Protein sequence: CASRGQRELNYGYTF.